These 2 T cell receptor beta chains came from one sample sequenced in a study of shared clonotypes between healthy human individuals. Using immunoSEQ multiplex PCR, the repertoire was profiled, and TCRdb retains in-frame clones only, with some absent. The sample holds about 680,000 clones; about 78% are singletons and the top ten take under 2%. The source material was memory CD4+ T cells sorted from blood. Subset: CD45RA-negative fraction. The receptors here all came from a woman in her thirties in good health.

This clone was counted at least ten times. The genes are TRBV7-9 and TRBJ1-4; D ambiguous. Trimming stripped 3 bases from V and 8 bases from J, with 7 bases between. Germline CDR1 SEHNR, CDR2 FQNEAQ (reference sequence). The CDR3 runs 12 residues. CDR3 protein: CASSLNEEKLFF. The DNA for the CDR3 is TGTGCCAGCAGCTTGAATGAAGAAAAACTGTTTTTT.

This rearrangement joins TRBV2 to TRBJ2-2, with 7 bases lining up with TRBD2. The CDR3 spans 15 residues. Germline trimming cut 4 bases from V and 2 bases from J; bases unmatched to any gene: 4. Per the germline V gene, CDR1 is SNHLY and CDR2 is FYNNEI. The CDR3 sequence is CASSGGSDNTGELFF. The CDR3 DNA reads as TGTGCCAGCAGTGGCGGGAGCGATAACACCGGGGAGCTGTTTTTT.